This T cell receptor beta chain was sequenced during a study of CD8 T cells in ankylosing spondylitis. This clonotype was found a few times. Its cognate antigen is unknown. The study, taken as a whole, reports: Within ankylosing spondylitis blood, a TCR beta motif made up of eight highly homologous variants appeared to be characteristic. Earlier authors reported some of these motif variants in reactive arthritis synovial fluid and blood. Clones that were linked to disease were CD8+ and were relatively rare in peripheral blood.

Quantitative molecular-barcoded 5'-RACE generated the TCR beta libraries. TCRdb passed the 5' RACE reads through MiXCR, listing each CDR3 protein once. In the table there are roughly 700,000 distinct CDR3 sequences, over 15% of which are singletons. From germline, CDR1 is MNHEY and CDR2 SMNVEV (reference sequence). V lost 3 bases and J 0 bases, leaving 9 bases between the germline ends. CDR3 length equals 14 residues. The material sequenced was blood, either unsorted or a sorted T cell fraction (not recorded which). The V gene is TRBV27, the J gene TRBJ2-7; D gene ambiguous. This sequence was found in a male donor with ankylosing spondylitis. CDR3 in amino acids: CASSFAQSSYEQYF. DNA of the CDR3: TGTGCCAGCAGTTTCGCCCAGTCCTCCTACGAGCAGTACTTC.